These 23 T cell receptor beta chains share one sample of origin, sequenced in a study of radiation and T cells in renal cell carcinoma. Measured with immunoSEQ multiplex PCR; TCRdb has only the in-frame clones, and not every one. The sample has roughly 120,000 clones; approximately 82% are singletons. The time point denotes: baseline pretreatment blood. Treatment given: 15 Gy SBRT to primary tumor, nephrectomy 4 weeks later. The starting material was blood, obtained from a patient whose treatment included radiotherapy and nephrectomy. The receptors originated from a woman in her sixties with renal cell carcinoma.

This chain joins TRBV7-2 and TRBJ1-2; D is ambiguous. Trimming removed 9 bases from V and 5 bases from J, with 13 bases in between. The V gene's germline CDR1 is SGHTA and CDR2 FQGNSA. The CDR3 extends over 12 amino acids. The CDR3 DNA is TGTGCCAGTCGACAAACCGGGTATGGCTACACCTTC. Protein product: CASRQTGYGYTF.

With regard to this clone: At one end, the junction sequence differs from germline, possibly due to a read error. The CDR3 loop reads CACRDSGDNEQFF. Written as DNA, the CDR3 is TGTGCCTGCAGGGACAGCGGGGACAATGAGCAGTTCTTC. This sequence joins TRBV27 and TRBJ2-1, with D possibly called TRBD1 or TRBD2 (7 bases each). The CDR3 loop spans 13 amino acids. Germline V lookup: CDR1 MNHEY, CDR2 SMNVEV (reference sequence).

This sequence joins TRBV15 and TRBJ1-2; tentatively, D is TRBD1 (5 bases). Germline values: CDR1 LNHNV, CDR2 YYDKDF (reference sequence). Trimming took 3 bases from V and 4 from J, leaving 18 bases between them. The CDR3 length is 16 residues. CDR3 in DNA: TGTGCCACCAGCAGGGGGGAGCGGGCCGGGGGCTATGGCTACACCTTC. Amino acid sequence: CATSRGERAGGYGYTF.

Details on this clone: The junction and the germline gene differ at one end; a read error may be behind it. V usage is TRBV5-1 and J usage is TRBJ2-7, with D possibly matching TRBD1 (6 bases). The germline CDR1 and CDR2 sequences are SGHRS and YFSETQ. This CDR3 region has 14 residues. The CDR3 sequence is CASGLQGSSYEQYF. Written as DNA, the CDR3 is TGCGCCAGCGGCTTACAGGGAAGCTCCTACGAGCAGTACTTC.

As regards this clone: At one of its ends the junction is not consistent with the germline gene, which may arise from a read error. The chain combines TRBV7-7 with TRBJ2-5; 8 nucleotides agree with TRBD2. CDR3 length: 15 amino acids. Germline V lookup: CDR1 SSHAT, CDR2 FNYEAQ (reference sequence). CDR3 bases: TGTGCTAGCAGCCCCGGGGGGGCGGCAGGAGAGACCCAGTACTTC. Protein: CASSPGGAAGETQYF.

J is TRBJ1-2 and V is TRBV6-1, with D unclear. The V gene lost 3 bases and the J gene lost 4 bases, with 12 bases spanning the gap. The CDR3 sequence is 14 residues long. Per the germline V gene, CDR1 is MNHNS and CDR2 is SASEGT. Written as DNA, the CDR3 is TGTGCCAGCAGTGATTCCTTCGCTTCCTATGGCTACACCTTC. Amino acid sequence: CASSDSFASYGYTF.

The chain combines TRBV6-1 with TRBJ1-2; 10 bases map to TRBD1. Germline trimming cut 1 base from V and 4 bases from J; bases unmatched to any gene: 3. Germline CDR1 MNHNS, CDR2 SASEGT. CDR3 length: 15 residues. The CDR3 protein is CASSEGRTGGYGYTF. The CDR3 nucleotides are TGTGCCAGCAGTGAAGGACGGACAGGGGGCTATGGCTACACCTTC.

This clone has just one count. The chain joins TRBV29-1 to TRBJ1-3; D is unclear. The ends were cut back, 3 bases at V and 8 bases at J, with 14 bases in the middle. Germline lookup yields CDR1 SQVTM and CDR2 ANQGSEA. This CDR3 has 13 residues. In nucleotides, the CDR3 is TGCAGCGTTGACCCGAAGGGAAAGGACACCATATATTTT. Its protein is CSVDPKGKDTIYF.

The CDR3 DNA reads TGCGCCAGCAGCTTGGACGGGACAGGGGTTTTGAACACTGAAGCTTTCTTT. This sequence encodes CASSLDGTGVLNTEAFF. This rearrangement joins TRBV5-1 to TRBJ1-1; TRBD1 matches 10 bases. There are 17 residues in the CDR3. The trim removed 0 bases at V and 0 bases at J, leaving 5 bases unmatched. The germline V gene has CDR1 SGHRS and CDR2 YFSETQ. The variable domain in full, with the rest retrieved from reference TRBV5-1 and TRBJ1-1, is KAGVTQTPRYLIKTRGQQVTLSCSPISGHRSVSWYQQTPGQGLQFLFEYFSETQRNKGNFPGRFSGRQFSNSRSEMNVSTLELGDSALYLCASSLDGTGVLNTEAFFGQGTRLTVV.

The chain combines TRBV6-4 with TRBJ2-1; 10 nucleotides match TRBD2. With 6 bases clipped from V and 4 bases from J, the junction kept 6 bases outside the gene matches. This CDR3 is built from 15 residues. Looked up from germline, CDR1 is MRHNA and CDR2 is SNTAGT. CDR3 nucleotides: TGTGCCAGCAGCCATGGACTAGCGGAATACAATGAGCAGTTCTTC. Translation: CASSHGLAEYNEQFF.

The chain has TRBV19 and TRBJ1-5, with 9 bases matching TRBD1. Germline V gene data show CDR1 as LNHDA and CDR2 as SQIVND (reference sequence). Trimming cost V 6 bases and J 5 bases; bases outside gene matches: 5. This CDR3 has 14 residues. Here the CDR3 DNA reads TGTGCCAGTAGACCGACAGGGGGAGATCAGCCCCAGCATTTT. Translation: CASRPTGGDQPQHF.

V is TRBV6-1 and J is TRBJ1-1; D is uncertain. The CDR3 is 17 amino acids. V dropped 0 bases and J dropped 1 base, with 15 bases sitting between them. CDR1 and CDR2 (germline): MNHNS, SASEGT. The CDR3 here is CASSEAWTARGNTEAFF. As DNA, the CDR3 is TGTGCCAGCAGTGAAGCATGGACCGCTCGGGGGAACACTGAAGCTTTCTTT.

The genes are TRBV7-9 and TRBJ1-2; 7 bases match TRBD1. CDR3 length: 16 residues. Germline lookup yields CDR1 SEHNR and CDR2 FQNEAQ (reference sequence). The V gene end was trimmed by 4 bases and the J gene end by 4 bases; junction bases not matched to a gene: 12. In DNA form, the CDR3 reads TGTGCCAGCAGCTCTTGGCCATCCGGACAGGCCTATGGCTACACCTTC. Translated: CASSSWPSGQAYGYTF.

This rearrangement joins TRBV18 to TRBJ2-7; D is uncertain. Germline V gene sequence: CDR1 KGHSH, CDR2 LQKENI. CDR3 length: 15 amino acids. V shed 1 base and J shed 2 bases, with 12 bases lying between them. The CDR3 is CASSPLQAGAYEQYF. CDR3 DNA: TGTGCCAGCTCACCACTCCAGGCTGGGGCCTACGAGCAGTACTTC. The full variable domain, in which reference TRBV18 and TRBJ2-7 provide the parts outside the CDR3, is NAGVMQNPRHLVRRRGQEARLRCSPMKGHSHVYWYRQLPEEGLKFMVYLQKENIIDESGMPKERFSAEFPKEGPSILRIQQVVRGDSAAYFCASSPLQAGAYEQYFGPGTRLTVT.

The gene calls are TRBV25-1 and TRBJ1-4, with D maybe TRBD1 (6 bases). From germline, CDR1 is MGHDK and CDR2 SYGVNS. Trimming pared 4 bases from V and 12 bases from J, leaving 15 bases between. The CDR3 consists of 13 residues. DNA for the CDR3: TGTGCCAGCAGTGGTTTTACAGGGATTGAACTGTTTTTT. This translates into CASSGFTGIELFF.

V usage is TRBV7-2 and J usage is TRBJ2-7, with 11 bases that match TRBD2. V trimming: 5 bases; J trimming: 1 base; junction bases outside the gene matches: 4. CDR1 and CDR2 from the germline V gene are SGHTA and FQGNSA. This CDR3 contains 15 residues. CDR3 DNA: TGTGCCAGCAGCAATAGCGGGGGGGTTTCCTACGAGCAGTACTTC. This sequence encodes CASSNSGGVSYEQYF.

The J gene is TRBJ1-1, the V gene TRBV21-1; the D call in the table, TRBD1, was not verified against the DNA. TRBV21-1 is a pseudogene segment. The CDR3 has 14 residues. In nucleotides, the CDR3 is TGTGCCAGCAGCGCGAGGGGGTTGGTCACTGAAGCTTTCTTT. Amino acids: CASSARGLVTEAFF.

The J gene is TRBJ1-5, the V gene TRBV4-1; possibly TRBD1 for D (6 bases). Germline V lookup: CDR1 MGHRA, CDR2 YSYEKL. This CDR3 has 14 residues. Trimming removed 0 bases at V and 9 bases at J, with 12 bases between. The CDR3 loop reads CASSQDQGRRPQHF. The CDR3 nucleotides read TGCGCCAGCAGCCAAGATCAGGGGCGGAGGCCCCAGCATTTT.

The V and J genes are TRBV19 and TRBJ2-1, with TRBD2 identical over 9 bases. Trimming took 7 bases from V and 4 from J; bases not matched to a gene: 11. This CDR3 has 16 amino acids. The germline V gene has CDR1 LNHDA and CDR2 SQIVND (reference sequence). The CDR3 is CASISDSAGGYNEQFF. CDR3 nucleotides: TGTGCCAGTATATCGGATTCAGCGGGGGGTTACAATGAGCAGTTCTTC.

V gene TRBV7-9 combines with J gene TRBJ2-1; D is uncertain. Between the trimmed V and J ends, which lost 0 bases and 3 bases, there was a span of 6 bases. Germline V CDR1 and CDR2: SEHNR, FQNEAQ (reference sequence). The CDR3 extends over 14 amino acids. CDR3 loop: CASSLAGFYNEQFF. In DNA, the CDR3 is TGTGCCAGCAGCTTAGCGGGCTTCTACAATGAGCAGTTCTTC.

The chain links TRBV7-2 to TRBJ1-2; D unresolved. The CDR3 loop spans 13 amino acids. V was pared by 5 bases and J by 0 bases, with 7 bases between. Germline CDR1 SGHTA, CDR2 FQGNSA. This CDR3 reads CASSAPANYGYTF. The CDR3 bases are TGTGCCAGCAGCGCCCCGGCTAACTATGGCTACACCTTC. The complete variable domain, with remaining parts taken from reference TRBV7-2 and TRBJ1-2, reads GAGVSQSPSNKVTEKGKDVELRCDPISGHTALYWYRQSLGQGLEFLIYFQGNSAPDKSGLPSDRFSAERTGGSVSTLTIQRTQQEDSAVYLCASSAPANYGYTFGSGTRLTVV.

The CDR3 sequence is CASSYRGTYEQYF. As DNA, the CDR3 is TGTGCCAGCAGTTACAGAGGGACCTACGAGCAGTACTTC. The J gene is TRBJ2-7, the V gene TRBV27; perhaps TRBD2 as D (5 bases). V shed 4 bases and J shed 2 bases, with 9 bases lying between them. Germline V gene sequence: CDR1 MNHEY, CDR2 SMNVEV (reference sequence). This CDR3 has 13 residues.

J is TRBJ2-7 and V is TRBV5-4, with 10 bases identical to TRBD1. The CDR3 runs 14 residues. The J segment lost 1 base and the V segment lost 4 bases, leaving 2 bases of the junction unmatched. In germline, CDR1 is SGHNT, CDR2 YYREEE (reference sequence). CDR3 coding DNA: TGTGCCAGCAGCCGACAGGGGGCATCCTACGAGCAGTACTTC. Protein: CASSRQGASYEQYF.